What follows describes a single T cell receptor beta chain. This entry is derived from a study of blood T cell repertoires in COVID-19. Overall study: Some COVID-19 samples were acute and others convalescent; all came from the United States, Italy and Spain. T cells, B-cell-depleted T cells, or PBMCs supplied cDNA or gDNA.

In the authors' workflow: Counts of nucleated cells, estimated from reference gene primer amplification, were obtained. TCRdb's table, derived via immunoSEQ multiplex PCR, lists solely in-frame clones and lacks some. V, J and clone size are taken as reported in that table, and D and trimming were inferred from the DNA itself. The sample contains about 80,000 clones, around nine tenths of which appear only once. The ends lost 1 base at V and 8 bases at J; junction bases unmatched: 8. The germline V gene encodes CDR1 SGHDN and CDR2 FVKESK. This CDR3 spans 15 amino acids. This sequence joins TRBV14 and TRBJ2-1; 7 bases align to TRBD2. The sequencing input was peripheral blood. This clonotype was sampled from a man between 70 and 80 years old with active or convalescent COVID-19. The CDR3 DNA sequence: TGTGCCAGCAGCCAAGGTCTAGCGGTCCTCTATGAGCAGTTCTTC. It codes for CASSQGLAVLYEQFF. The full variable domain, in which reference TRBV14 and TRBJ2-1 provide the parts outside the CDR3, is EAGVTQFPSHSVIEKGQTVTLRCDPISGHDNLYWYRRVMGKEIKFLLHFVKESKQDESGMPNNRFLAERTGGTYSTLKVQPAELEDSGVYFCASSQGLAVLYEQFFGPGTRLTVL.